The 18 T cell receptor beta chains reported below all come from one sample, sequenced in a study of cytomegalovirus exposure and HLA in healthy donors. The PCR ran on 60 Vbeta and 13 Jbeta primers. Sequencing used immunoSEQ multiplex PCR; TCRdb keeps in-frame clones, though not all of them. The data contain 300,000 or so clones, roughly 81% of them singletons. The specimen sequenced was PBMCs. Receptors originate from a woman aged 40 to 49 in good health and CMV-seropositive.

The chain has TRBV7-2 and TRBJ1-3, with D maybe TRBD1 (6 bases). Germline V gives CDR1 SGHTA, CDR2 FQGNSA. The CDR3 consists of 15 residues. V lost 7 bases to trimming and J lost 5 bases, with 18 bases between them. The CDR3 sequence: CASTEQGSYRNTIYF. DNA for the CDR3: TGTGCCAGCACCGAACAGGGATCCTACCGAAACACCATATATTTT.

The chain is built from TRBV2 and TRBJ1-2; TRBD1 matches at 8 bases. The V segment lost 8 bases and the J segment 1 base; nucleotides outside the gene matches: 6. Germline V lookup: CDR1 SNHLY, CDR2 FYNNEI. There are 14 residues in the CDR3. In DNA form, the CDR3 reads TGTGCCAGCGGAGACAGGGGAGGTAACTATGGCTACACCTTC. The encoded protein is CASGDRGGNYGYTF.

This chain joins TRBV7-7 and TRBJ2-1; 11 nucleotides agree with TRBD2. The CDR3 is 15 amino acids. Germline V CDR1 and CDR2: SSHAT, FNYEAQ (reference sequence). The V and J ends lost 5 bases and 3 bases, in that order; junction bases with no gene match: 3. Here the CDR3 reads CASSTGTSGYNEQFF. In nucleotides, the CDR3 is TGTGCCAGCAGCACCGGGACTAGCGGCTACAATGAGCAGTTCTTC.

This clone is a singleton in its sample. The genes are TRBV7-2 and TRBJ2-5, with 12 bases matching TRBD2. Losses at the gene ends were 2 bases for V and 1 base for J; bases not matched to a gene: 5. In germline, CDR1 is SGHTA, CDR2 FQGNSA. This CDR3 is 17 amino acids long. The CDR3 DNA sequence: TGTGCCAGCAGCTTATGGCTAGCGGGAGGGTCCCAAGAGACCCAGTACTTC. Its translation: CASSLWLAGGSQETQYF.

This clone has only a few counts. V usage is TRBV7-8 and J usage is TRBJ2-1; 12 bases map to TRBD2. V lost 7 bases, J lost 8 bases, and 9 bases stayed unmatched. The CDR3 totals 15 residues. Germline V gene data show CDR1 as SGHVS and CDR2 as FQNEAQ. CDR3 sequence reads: CASTPTSGSIYEQFF. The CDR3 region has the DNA TGTGCCAGCACCCCGACTAGCGGGAGTATCTATGAGCAGTTCTTC. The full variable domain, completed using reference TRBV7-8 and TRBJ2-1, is GAGVSQSPRYKVAKRGQDVALRCDPISGHVSLFWYQQALGQGPEFLTYFQNEAQLDKSGLPSDRFFAERPEGSVSTLKIQRTQQEDSAVYLCASTPTSGSIYEQFFGPGTRLTVL.

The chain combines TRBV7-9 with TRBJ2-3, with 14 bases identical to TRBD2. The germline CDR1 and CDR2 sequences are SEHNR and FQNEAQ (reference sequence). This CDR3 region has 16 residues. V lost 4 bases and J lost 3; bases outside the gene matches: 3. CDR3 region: CASSSGTSGRTDTQYF. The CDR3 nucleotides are TGTGCCAGCAGCTCCGGGACTAGCGGGAGAACAGATACGCAGTATTTT.

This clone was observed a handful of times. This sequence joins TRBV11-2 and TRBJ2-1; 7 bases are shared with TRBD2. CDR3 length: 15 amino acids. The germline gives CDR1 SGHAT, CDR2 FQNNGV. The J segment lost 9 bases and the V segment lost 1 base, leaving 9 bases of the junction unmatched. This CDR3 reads CASSLAGGTSGEQFF. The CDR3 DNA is TGTGCCAGCAGCTTAGCGGGAGGCACCTCGGGTGAGCAGTTCTTC.

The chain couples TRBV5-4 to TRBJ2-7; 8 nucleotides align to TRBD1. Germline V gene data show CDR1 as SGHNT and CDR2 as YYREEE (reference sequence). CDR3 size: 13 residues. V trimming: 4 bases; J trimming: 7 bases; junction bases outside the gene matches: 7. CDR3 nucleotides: TGTGCCAGCAGCCCGGACAGGGCGGGAGAGCAGTACTTC. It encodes CASSPDRAGEQYF.

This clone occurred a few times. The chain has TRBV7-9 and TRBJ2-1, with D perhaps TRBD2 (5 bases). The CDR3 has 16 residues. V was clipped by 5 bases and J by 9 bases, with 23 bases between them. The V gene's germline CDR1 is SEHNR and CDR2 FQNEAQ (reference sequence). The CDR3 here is CASSTSGSPWPSEQFF. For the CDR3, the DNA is TGTGCCAGCAGCACAAGCGGTTCCCCTTGGCCAAGTGAGCAGTTCTTC.

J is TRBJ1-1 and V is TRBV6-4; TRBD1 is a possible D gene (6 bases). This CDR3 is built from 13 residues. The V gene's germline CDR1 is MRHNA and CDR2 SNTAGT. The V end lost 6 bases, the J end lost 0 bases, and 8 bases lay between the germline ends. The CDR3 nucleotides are TGTGCCAGCAGCCAGGGGATGAACACTGAAGCTTTCTTT. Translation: CASSQGMNTEAFF.

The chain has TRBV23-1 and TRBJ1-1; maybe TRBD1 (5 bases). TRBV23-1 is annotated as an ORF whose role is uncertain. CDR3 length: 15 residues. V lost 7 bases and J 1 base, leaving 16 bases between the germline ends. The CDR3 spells CASNHRWTRNTEAFF. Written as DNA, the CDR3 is TGCGCCAGCAACCACCGTTGGACACGGAACACTGAAGCTTTCTTT.

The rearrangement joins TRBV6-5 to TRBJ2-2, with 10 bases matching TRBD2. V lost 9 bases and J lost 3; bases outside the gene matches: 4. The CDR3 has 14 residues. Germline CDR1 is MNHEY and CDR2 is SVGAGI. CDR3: CASSSGRDTGELFF. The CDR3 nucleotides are TGTGCCAGTTCTAGCGGGAGAGACACCGGGGAGCTGTTTTTT.

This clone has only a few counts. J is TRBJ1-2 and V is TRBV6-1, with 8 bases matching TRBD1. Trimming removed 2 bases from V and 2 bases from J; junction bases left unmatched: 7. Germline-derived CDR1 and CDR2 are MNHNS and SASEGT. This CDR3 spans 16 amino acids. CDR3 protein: CASSETGTGFNYGYTF. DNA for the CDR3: TGTGCCAGCAGTGAAACCGGGACAGGCTTCAACTATGGCTACACCTTC.

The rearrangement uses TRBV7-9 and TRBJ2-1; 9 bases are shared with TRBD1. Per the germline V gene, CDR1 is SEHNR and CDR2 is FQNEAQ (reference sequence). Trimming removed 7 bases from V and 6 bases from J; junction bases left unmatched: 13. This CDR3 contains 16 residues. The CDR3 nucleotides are TGTGCCAGCACCCCTAGAGCGGGACAGGGTGTCAATGAGCAGTTCTTC. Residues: CASTPRAGQGVNEQFF.

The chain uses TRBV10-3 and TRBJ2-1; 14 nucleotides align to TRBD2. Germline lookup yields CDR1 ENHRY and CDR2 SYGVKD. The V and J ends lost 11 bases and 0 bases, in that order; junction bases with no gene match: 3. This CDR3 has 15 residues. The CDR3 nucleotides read TGTGCCGGAGGGACTAGCGGGAGCTCCTACAATGAGCAGTTCTTC. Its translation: CAGGTSGSSYNEQFF.

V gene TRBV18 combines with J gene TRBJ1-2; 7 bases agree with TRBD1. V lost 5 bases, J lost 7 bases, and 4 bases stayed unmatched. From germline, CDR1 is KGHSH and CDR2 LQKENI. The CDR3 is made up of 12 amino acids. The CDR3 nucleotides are TGTGCCAGCTCATCCGACAGGGTTGGCTACACCTTC. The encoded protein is CASSSDRVGYTF.

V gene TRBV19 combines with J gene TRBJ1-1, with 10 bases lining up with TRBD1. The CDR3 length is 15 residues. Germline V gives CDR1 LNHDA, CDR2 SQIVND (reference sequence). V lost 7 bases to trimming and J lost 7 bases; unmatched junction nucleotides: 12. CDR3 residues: CASKLPGTGVGEAFF. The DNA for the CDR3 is TGTGCCAGTAAGCTCCCTGGGACAGGGGTAGGTGAAGCTTTCTTT.

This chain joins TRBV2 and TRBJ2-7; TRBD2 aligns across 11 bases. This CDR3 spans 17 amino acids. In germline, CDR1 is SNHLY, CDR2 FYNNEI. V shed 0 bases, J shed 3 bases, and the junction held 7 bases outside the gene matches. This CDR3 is CASSEARGTSGNYEQYF. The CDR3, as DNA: TGTGCCAGCAGTGAAGCGCGAGGGACTAGCGGTAACTACGAGCAGTACTTC.